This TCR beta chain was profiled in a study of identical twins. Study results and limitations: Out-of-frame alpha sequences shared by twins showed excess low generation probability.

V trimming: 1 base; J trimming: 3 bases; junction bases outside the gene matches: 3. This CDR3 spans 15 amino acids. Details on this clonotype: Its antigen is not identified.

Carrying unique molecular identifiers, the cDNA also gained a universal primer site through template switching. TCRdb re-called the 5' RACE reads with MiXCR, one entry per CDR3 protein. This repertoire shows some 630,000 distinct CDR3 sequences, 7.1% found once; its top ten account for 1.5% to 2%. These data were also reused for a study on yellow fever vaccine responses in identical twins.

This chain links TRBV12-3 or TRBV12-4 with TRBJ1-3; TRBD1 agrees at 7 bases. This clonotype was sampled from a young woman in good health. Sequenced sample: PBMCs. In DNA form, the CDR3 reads TGTGCCAGCAGTTTAGTAGGGGGCTATGGAAACACCATATATTTT. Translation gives CASSLVGGYGNTIYF.